One sample yielded the 12 T cell receptor beta chains listed below, sequenced in a study of T cell responses to AZD1222 COVID-19 vaccine. The data were produced by immunoSEQ multiplex PCR, yet TCRdb's version contains in-frame clones alone and is incomplete. Among over 75,000 clones listed, roughly nine tenths were seen once. The sample here was peripheral blood, taken on day 0 of AZD1222 vaccination. The receptors were sampled from an adult in good health.

This clone was seen once. The chain has TRBV6-4 and TRBJ1-1, with TRBD1 identical over 8 bases. Trimming cost V 5 bases and J 4 bases; bases outside gene matches: 3. The germline CDR1 and CDR2 sequences are MRHNA and SNTAGT. The CDR3 consists of 13 residues. Here the CDR3 reads CASSQQGGTEAFF. Here the CDR3 DNA reads TGTGCCAGCAGTCAACAGGGGGGCACTGAAGCTTTCTTT.

V gene TRBV12-3 or TRBV12-4 combines with J gene TRBJ2-1; 12 bases map to TRBD2. The V segment lost 6 bases and the J segment 7 bases; nucleotides outside the gene matches: 1. This CDR3 has 13 amino acids. The CDR3 protein is CASRGLAGNEQFF. The DNA for the CDR3 is TGTGCCAGCAGGGGACTAGCGGGTAATGAGCAGTTCTTC.

This chain joins TRBV24-1 and TRBJ2-2, with a weak D call TRBD2 (6 bases). The CDR3 has 15 residues. The germline V gene has CDR1 KGHDR and CDR2 SFDVKD. Trimming cost V 7 bases and J 3 bases, with 14 bases left between them. CDR3 sequence reads: CATSGGGGDTGELFF. The CDR3 region has the DNA TGTGCCACCAGCGGGGGAGGAGGGGACACCGGGGAGCTGTTTTTT.

This chain joins TRBV6-5 and TRBJ1-5; D not certain. Per the germline V gene, CDR1 is MNHEY and CDR2 is SVGAGI. The CDR3 extends over 12 amino acids. Trimming left V 4 bases short and J 4 bases short, with 5 bases between. The DNA of the CDR3 is TGTGCCAGCAGTTCCCAAAATCAGCCCCAGCATTTT. Its translation: CASSSQNQPQHF.

The chain carries TRBV1 and TRBJ2-1. TRBV1 is recorded as a pseudogene. This CDR3 region has 16 residues. CDR3 residues: CTSSQAMDPKRNEQFF. DNA for the CDR3: TGCACCAGCAGCCAAGCTATGGACCCCAAACGAAATGAGCAGTTCTTC.

The chain recombines TRBV3-1 (or the pseudogene TRBV3-2) with TRBJ2-7; D is uncertain. V was clipped by 1 base and J by 0 bases, with 10 bases between them. CDR1 and CDR2 (germline): LGHDT, YNNKEL (reference sequence). The CDR3 has 15 amino acids. As DNA, the CDR3 is TGTGCCAGCAGCCAAGCGGCCAGGAACTCCTACGAGCAGTACTTC. The encoded protein is CASSQAARNSYEQYF.

The V and J genes are TRBV6-1 and TRBJ2-7; 9 bases match TRBD1. The CDR3 totals 16 residues. From germline, CDR1 is MNHNS and CDR2 SASEGT. The V gene end was trimmed by 4 bases and the J gene end by 0 bases; junction bases not matched to a gene: 7. Here the CDR3 DNA reads TGTGCCAGCAGTGCTAACCGGGACAGGGCCTCCTACGAGCAGTACTTC. It encodes CASSANRDRASYEQYF.

The chain has TRBV11-2 and TRBJ1-4; D ambiguous. CDR3 length: 15 amino acids. CDR1 and CDR2 (germline): SGHAT, FQNNGV. V was pared by 1 base and J by 3 bases, with 9 bases between. The CDR3 sequence is CASSLGSGSNEKLFF. CDR3 nucleotide sequence: TGTGCCAGCAGCTTAGGTTCTGGTTCTAATGAAAAACTGTTTTTT.

The chain couples TRBV4-1 to TRBJ1-6; 7 positions agree with TRBD1. The CDR3 has 16 residues. Germline V gene sequence: CDR1 MGHRA, CDR2 YSYEKL. Germline trimming cut 7 bases from V and 2 bases from J; bases unmatched to any gene: 8. CDR3 sequence (DNA): TGCGCCAGCAACCGGGACAGCCGGGCCTATAATTCACCCCTCCACTTT. Translation: CASNRDSRAYNSPLHF.

This chain uses TRBV7-2 with TRBJ2-2, with 8 nucleotides matching TRBD2. The germline V gene has CDR1 SGHTA and CDR2 FQGNSA. The CDR3 length is 19 residues. J gave up 0 bases and V 5 bases, and 14 bases lay outside the gene matches. For the CDR3, the DNA is TGTGCCAGCAGCCCCCGGGGAGGAGCGGGGGCCACGAACACCGGGGAGCTGTTTTTT. Protein sequence: CASSPRGGAGATNTGELFF.

The chain is built from TRBV6-5 and TRBJ2-1, with 8 bases identical to TRBD1. Germline loops: CDR1 MNHEY, CDR2 SVGAGI. Trimming cost V 2 bases and J 7 bases; bases outside gene matches: 10. There are 16 residues in the CDR3. CDR3 region: CASSYLATGVTNEQFF. Written as DNA, the CDR3 is TGTGCCAGCAGTTACCTCGCGACAGGGGTCACTAATGAGCAGTTCTTC.

The CDR3 sequence is CASSRTGTNQPQHF. CDR3 nucleotides: TGTGCCAGTAGTAGGACAGGAACCAATCAGCCCCAGCATTTT. The V call is TRBV19, the J call TRBJ1-5; 7 bases fit TRBD1. V was clipped by 4 bases and J by 3 bases; unmatched bases: 3. Germline V gene data show CDR1 as LNHDA and CDR2 as SQIVND (reference sequence). This CDR3 has 14 residues.